These 27 T cell receptor beta chains share one sample of origin, sequenced in a study of blood T cell repertoires in COVID-19. Libraries were prepared by immunoSEQ multiplex PCR; TCRdb keeps only in-frame clonotypes and omits some of them. In the table there are a few hundred thousand clones, roughly 87% of which are singletons. The sequenced sample was PBMCs or T cells enriched from blood (not recorded which). These receptors were obtained from a woman in her 30s who had recovered from COVID-19.

This sequence joins TRBV11-3 and TRBJ2-2, with 9 positions matching TRBD1. Looked up from germline, CDR1 is SGHNT and CDR2 is YENEEA. V gave up 0 bases and J gave up 6 bases; unmatched junction bases: 11. This CDR3 has 18 residues. The CDR3 DNA reads TGTGCCAGCAGCTTAGACCAGAGCGGGACAGGGTTCCCCGGGGAGCTGTTTTTT. Its translation: CASSLDQSGTGFPGELFF.

J is TRBJ1-2 and V is TRBV5-1; TRBD1 agrees at 12 bases. The CDR3 is 18 residues long. The V segment lost 0 bases and the J segment 3 bases; nucleotides outside the gene matches: 9. Germline CDR1 SGHRS, CDR2 YFSETQ. Here the CDR3 reads CASSLEGDRGRVDYGYTF. CDR3 in DNA: TGCGCCAGCAGCTTGGAGGGGGACAGGGGGCGCGTTGACTATGGCTACACCTTC.

The J gene is TRBJ2-1, the V gene TRBV5-1; 9 bases are a match to TRBD1. The CDR3 covers 16 residues. Trimming took 2 bases from V and 1 from J; bases not matched to a gene: 4. Germline V gene lookup returns CDR1 SGHRS and CDR2 YFSETQ. The CDR3 DNA reads TGCGCCAGCAGCTTCACGGGACAGGGTTCCTACAATGAGCAGTTCTTC. This gives the protein CASSFTGQGSYNEQFF. Full variable domain (remainder filled in from reference TRBV5-1 and TRBJ2-1): KAGVTQTPRYLIKTRGQQVTLSCSPISGHRSVSWYQQTPGQGLQFLFEYFSETQRNKGNFPGRFSGRQFSNSRSEMNVSTLELGDSALYLCASSFTGQGSYNEQFFGPGTRLTVL.

The chain combines TRBV7-6 with TRBJ2-1, with D maybe TRBD2 (6 bases). This CDR3 comprises 16 residues. V shed 3 bases and J shed 3 bases, with 15 bases lying between them. Germline CDR1 and CDR2: SGHVS and FNYEAQ. The DNA of the CDR3 is TGTGCCAGCAGCTTTGGTGAAACGGGAGACTACAATGAGCAGTTCTTC. Its translation: CASSFGETGDYNEQFF.

This chain uses TRBV7-9 with TRBJ1-3; D remains ambiguous. Germline V gene lookup returns CDR1 SEHNR and CDR2 FQNEAQ (reference sequence). There are 15 residues in the CDR3. V was shortened by 5 bases and J by 4 bases, with 15 bases between the two germline ends. CDR3 protein: CASSHTREAGNTIYF. In DNA form, the CDR3 reads TGTGCCAGCAGCCACACTCGGGAGGCGGGAAACACCATATATTTT.

The rearrangement links TRBV19 to TRBJ1-1; the D is unclear. This CDR3 has 13 amino acids. Trimming pared 1 base from V and 0 bases from J, leaving 3 bases between. CDR1 is LNHDA, CDR2 SQIVND, per germline (reference sequence). As DNA, the CDR3 is TGTGCCAGTAGTATAGTAATGAACACTGAAGCTTTCTTT. Amino acid sequence: CASSIVMNTEAFF.

A remark on this clone: The junction shows a germline mismatch at one end, possibly a read error. The chain carries TRBV29-1 and TRBJ2-1; 11 bases match TRBD2. The CDR3 is made up of 16 amino acids. The V gene's germline CDR1 is SQVTM and CDR2 ANQGSEA. CDR3 sequence (DNA): TGCAGCGTCGAAGGCTTTCCTGGACTAGCGGGCGATGAGCAGTTCTTC. Protein product: CSVEGFPGLAGDEQFF.

The chain employs TRBV7-9 and TRBJ1-1, with 7 bases lining up with TRBD1. Germline V gene data show CDR1 as SEHNR and CDR2 as FQNEAQ (reference sequence). V shed 5 bases and J 8 bases; nucleotides not matched to a gene: 5. The CDR3 is 12 amino acids. CDR3 region: CASSLLQGEAFF. The CDR3 nucleotides read TGTGCCAGCAGCCTACTACAGGGGGAAGCTTTCTTT.

The DNA of the CDR3 is TGCGCCAGCAGCCAAGATGCGACTTCTGGATTCTCCTATAATTCACCCCTCCACTTT. Protein product: CASSQDATSGFSYNSPLHF. The V call is TRBV4-1, the J call TRBJ1-6, with D unclear. V shed 0 bases and J shed 0 bases, with 15 bases lying between them. The CDR3 spans 19 residues. Germline values: CDR1 MGHRA, CDR2 YSYEKL.

J is TRBJ2-5 and V is TRBV27; 10 bases fit TRBD2. The germline gives CDR1 MNHEY, CDR2 SMNVEV (reference sequence). V trimming: 1 base; J trimming: 2 bases; junction bases outside the gene matches: 16. The CDR3 has 20 amino acids. The DNA for the CDR3 is TGTGCCAGCAGTTTATACCCCCCGACTAGCGGGCGGCGCAAACAAGAGACCCAGTACTTC. This codes for CASSLYPPTSGRRKQETQYF.

The chain carries TRBV28 and TRBJ2-3, with D tentatively TRBD2 (6 bases). The germline V gene has CDR1 MDHEN and CDR2 SYDVKM. Trimming cost V 4 bases and J 3 bases, with 11 bases left between them. The CDR3 extends over 14 amino acids. Written as DNA, the CDR3 is TGTGCCAGCAGTTCTACTAGCTTGACAGATACGCAGTATTTT. This gives the protein CASSSTSLTDTQYF.

The chain links TRBV7-9 to TRBJ1-2, with a tentative D call TRBD1 (5 bases). Trimming took off 5 bases at V and 6 bases at J, with 22 bases between the two ends. There are 16 residues in the CDR3. Germline loops: CDR1 SEHNR, CDR2 FQNEAQ (reference sequence). CDR3 nucleotides: TGTGCCAGCAGCCCGCCCGCGGCAGGGTGGATGGATGGCTACACCTTC. This codes for CASSPPAAGWMDGYTF.

This chain connects TRBV5-1 to TRBJ1-4; unclear D gene. V was cut by 3 bases and J by 0 bases, with 12 bases left in between. Germline CDR1 SGHRS, CDR2 YFSETQ. CDR3 length equals 16 residues. This chain's CDR3 is CASSWAGGSTNEKLFF. The CDR3 DNA reads as TGCGCCAGCAGCTGGGCGGGCGGTTCAACTAATGAAAAACTGTTTTTT.

This sequence joins TRBV15 and TRBJ2-2; TRBD1 matches 10 bases. The CDR3 runs 17 residues. Germline V CDR1 and CDR2: LNHNV, YYDKDF (reference sequence). V trimming: 0 bases; J trimming: 4 bases; junction bases outside the gene matches: 5. The CDR3 DNA reads TGTGCCACCAGCAGAGATAATAGGGACAGGGGCACCGGGGAGCTGTTTTTT. It encodes CATSRDNRDRGTGELFF.

The chain couples TRBV28 to TRBJ1-2; 10 bases fit TRBD1. After removal of 7 bases from V and 7 bases from J, the junction contained 12 bases not matched to a gene. This CDR3 has 15 residues. CDR1 is MDHEN and CDR2 is SYDVKM in the germline V gene. The DNA for the CDR3 is TGTGCCAGCACCTTCCGAGGGACAGGGGTTGTTGGCTACACCTTC. It specifies CASTFRGTGVVGYTF.

CDR3 sequence: CASSVQPGQGTGANVLTF. CDR3 DNA: TGTGCCAGCAGCGTGCAACCGGGACAGGGAACAGGGGCCAACGTCCTGACTTTC. The V call is TRBV11-2, the J call TRBJ2-6; TRBD1 agrees at 9 bases. The trim removed 5 bases at V and 4 bases at J, leaving 12 bases unmatched. This CDR3 is built from 18 residues. Looked up from germline, CDR1 is SGHAT and CDR2 is FQNNGV.

This chain uses TRBV7-9 with TRBJ1-4; tentatively, D is TRBD1 (6 bases). Per germline, CDR1 SEHNR and CDR2 FQNEAQ (reference sequence). Trimming pared 4 bases from V and 0 bases from J, leaving 12 bases between. This CDR3 comprises 16 residues. DNA for the CDR3: TGTGCCAGCAGCTCTTTTACAGGGACAACTAATGAAAAACTGTTTTTT. The encoded protein is CASSSFTGTTNEKLFF.

The chain links TRBV5-1 to TRBJ1-2, with no clear D. Germline-derived CDR1 and CDR2 are SGHRS and YFSETQ. There are 14 residues in the CDR3. V was clipped by 0 bases and J by 2 bases, with 8 bases between them. CDR3 residues: CASSLGVPNYGYTF. CDR3 bases: TGCGCCAGCAGCTTGGGTGTTCCGAACTATGGCTACACCTTC.

The CDR3 sequence is CASSSPGRGTYGYTF. DNA of the CDR3: TGTGCCAGCAGCTCGCCGGGACGGGGGACCTATGGCTACACCTTC. The chain is built from TRBV5-5 and TRBJ1-2; possible D gene TRBD1, 5 bases. This CDR3 is 15 amino acids long. V was shortened by 3 bases and J by 4 bases, with 16 bases between the two germline ends. Germline lookup yields CDR1 SGHKS and CDR2 YYEKEE (reference sequence).

The CDR3 loop is CASSPRTSGRGQETQYF. Here the CDR3 DNA reads TGTGCCAGCAGCCCCCGGACTAGCGGGAGAGGCCAAGAGACCCAGTACTTC. The rearrangement uses TRBV4-2 and TRBJ2-5, with 13 bases fitting TRBD2. The V and J ends lost 4 bases and 1 base, in that order; junction bases with no gene match: 6. Germline CDR1 LGHNA, CDR2 YNFKEQ. This CDR3 has 17 residues.

The J gene is TRBJ1-1, the V gene TRBV21-1; the DNA was not compared with TRBD1, the D call given in the table. TRBV21-1 is a recognized pseudogene. The CDR3 extends over 13 amino acids. CDR3: CASRDRQNTEAFF. The CDR3 coding sequence is TGTGCCAGCAGGGATAGACAGAACACTGAAGCTTTCTTT.

V is TRBV25-1 and J is TRBJ2-7; the D gene is possibly TRBD1 (6 bases). Germline assignment: CDR1 MGHDK and CDR2 SYGVNS. The CDR3 loop spans 12 amino acids. V was shortened by 8 bases and J by 3 bases, with 11 bases between the two germline ends. DNA of the CDR3: TGTGCCAGCGGTGGACAGCACTACGAGCAGTACTTC. Translating gives CASGGQHYEQYF.

The genes are TRBV18 and TRBJ2-5, with D maybe TRBD2 (6 bases). Germline values: CDR1 KGHSH, CDR2 LQKENI. Trimming took off 4 bases at V and 2 bases at J, with 8 bases between the two ends. CDR3 size: 13 residues. CDR3: CASSREVQETQYF. The CDR3 nucleotides read TGTGCCAGCTCACGGGAGGTTCAAGAGACCCAGTACTTC.

In nucleotides, the CDR3 is TGTGCCAGCAGCGTAGGGGGCACCGCCTATCAGCCCCAGCATTTT. Translation: CASSVGGTAYQPQHF. The V gene is TRBV9, the J gene TRBJ1-5; TRBD1 is a possible D gene (5 bases). The CDR3 contains 15 residues. V lost 0 bases and J lost 5, with 12 bases in between. In germline, CDR1 is SGDLS, CDR2 YYNGEE.

This chain uses TRBV9 with TRBJ2-5; 11 positions match TRBD2. The V and J ends lost 3 bases and 2 bases, in that order; junction bases with no gene match: 3. The CDR3 is 15 residues long. CDR1 SGDLS and CDR2 YYNGEE come from the germline V gene. The CDR3 here is CASSGGTSGQETQYF. CDR3 nucleotide sequence: TGTGCCAGCAGCGGAGGGACTAGCGGTCAAGAGACCCAGTACTTC. Filled out from reference TRBV9 and TRBJ2-5, the complete variable domain reads DSGVTQTPKHLITATGQRVTLRCSPRSGDLSVYWYQQSLDQGLQFLIQYYNGEERAKGNILERFSAQQFPDLHSELNLSSLELGDSALYFCASSGGTSGQETQYFGPGTRLLVL.

The chain combines TRBV10-1 with TRBJ2-7, with TRBD2 matching 7 bases. Germline V gives CDR1 WNHNN, CDR2 SYGVQD (reference sequence). CDR3 size: 13 residues. The V and J ends lost 0 bases and 7 bases, in that order; junction bases with no gene match: 3. The CDR3 region has the DNA TGCGCCAGCAGTGAGTCGGGAGCGGGGGAGCAGTACTTC. Translated, it gives CASSESGAGEQYF.

This chain connects TRBV3-1 (or the pseudogene TRBV3-2) to TRBJ1-1, with D possibly being TRBD1 (6 bases). Trimming cost V 5 bases and J 1 base, with 11 bases left between them. Germline values: CDR1 LGHDT, CDR2 YNNKEL (reference sequence). The CDR3 consists of 14 residues. The CDR3 DNA reads as TGTGCCAGCAGCAACCGGGACAAGAACACTGAAGCTTTCTTT. It translates to CASSNRDKNTEAFF.